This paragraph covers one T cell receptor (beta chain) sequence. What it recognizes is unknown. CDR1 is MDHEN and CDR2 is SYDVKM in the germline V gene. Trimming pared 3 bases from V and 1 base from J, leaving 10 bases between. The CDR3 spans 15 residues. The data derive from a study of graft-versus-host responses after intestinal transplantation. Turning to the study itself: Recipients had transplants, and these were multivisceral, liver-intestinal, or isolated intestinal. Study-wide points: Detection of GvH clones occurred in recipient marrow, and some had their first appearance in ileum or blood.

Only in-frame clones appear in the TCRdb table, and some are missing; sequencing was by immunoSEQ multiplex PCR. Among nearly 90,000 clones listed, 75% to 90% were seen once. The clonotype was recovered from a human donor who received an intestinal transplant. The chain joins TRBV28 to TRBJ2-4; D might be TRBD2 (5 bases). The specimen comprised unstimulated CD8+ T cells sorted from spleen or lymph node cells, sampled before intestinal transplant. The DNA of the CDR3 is TGTGCCAGCAGTTTTTCGGGATATGCCAAAAACATTCAGTACTTC. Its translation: CASSFSGYAKNIQYF.